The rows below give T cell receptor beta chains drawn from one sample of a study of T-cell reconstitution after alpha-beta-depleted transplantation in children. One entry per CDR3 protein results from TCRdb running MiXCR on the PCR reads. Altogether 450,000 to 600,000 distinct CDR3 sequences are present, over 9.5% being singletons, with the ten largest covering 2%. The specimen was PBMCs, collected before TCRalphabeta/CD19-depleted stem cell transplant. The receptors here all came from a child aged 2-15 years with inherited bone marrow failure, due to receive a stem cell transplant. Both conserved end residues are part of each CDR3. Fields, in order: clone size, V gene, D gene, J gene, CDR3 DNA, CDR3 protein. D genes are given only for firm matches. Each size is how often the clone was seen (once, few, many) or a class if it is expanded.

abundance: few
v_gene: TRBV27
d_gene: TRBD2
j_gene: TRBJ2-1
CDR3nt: TGTGCCAGCAGTCCCGGACTAGCGGGAGGGATCTCCTACAATGAGCAGTTCTTC
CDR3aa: CASSPGLAGGISYNEQFF

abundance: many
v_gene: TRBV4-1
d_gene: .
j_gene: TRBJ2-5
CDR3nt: TGCGCCAGCAGCCAAGATCTAGCAGGGATCCAAGAGACCCAGTACTTC
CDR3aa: CASSQDLAGIQETQYF

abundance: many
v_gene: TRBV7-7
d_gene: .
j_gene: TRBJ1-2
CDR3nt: TGTGCCAGCAGCCCGCTGCCCGACAGCAACTATGGCTACACCTTC
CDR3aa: CASSPLPDSNYGYTF

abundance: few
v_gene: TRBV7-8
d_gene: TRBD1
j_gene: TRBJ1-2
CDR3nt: TGTGCCAGCAGCCTAAACCGGACAGGTTCGGGCTACACCTTC
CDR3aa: CASSLNRTGSGYTF

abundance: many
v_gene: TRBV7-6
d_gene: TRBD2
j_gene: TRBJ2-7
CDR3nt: TGTGCCAGCAGCTCTAGCGGGAGACCCACCTACGAGCAGTACTTC
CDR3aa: CASSSSGRPTYEQYF

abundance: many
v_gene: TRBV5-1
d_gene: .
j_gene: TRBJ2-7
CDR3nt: TGCGCCAGCAGCCATCAATCTTCACGCGTCTCGCCCTACGAGCAGTACTTC
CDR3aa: CASSHQSSRVSPYEQYF

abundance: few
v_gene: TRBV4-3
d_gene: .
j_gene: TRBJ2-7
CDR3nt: TGCGCCAGCAGCCAAGGTCGGGCTACGTCGGGGGAGCAGTACTTC
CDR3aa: CASSQGRATSGEQYF

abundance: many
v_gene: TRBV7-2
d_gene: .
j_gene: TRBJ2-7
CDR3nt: TGTGCCAGCAGCTTAATGAGCGCGGACCCCTACGAGCAGTACTTC
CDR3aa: CASSLMSADPYEQYF

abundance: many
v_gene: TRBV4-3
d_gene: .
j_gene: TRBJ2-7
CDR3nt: TGCGCCAGCAGCCAAGGGAGCGGAACCTACGAGCAGTACTTC
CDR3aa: CASSQGSGTYEQYF

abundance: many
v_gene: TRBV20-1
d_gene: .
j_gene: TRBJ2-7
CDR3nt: TGCAGTGGCATCACACTAACCTACGAGCAGTACTTC
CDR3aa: CSGITLTYEQYF

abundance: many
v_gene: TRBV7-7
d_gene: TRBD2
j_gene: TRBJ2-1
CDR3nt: TGTGCTAGCAGCTTACTAGCGGGAGGGGAGAATGAGCAGTTCTTC
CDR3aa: CASSLLAGGENEQFF